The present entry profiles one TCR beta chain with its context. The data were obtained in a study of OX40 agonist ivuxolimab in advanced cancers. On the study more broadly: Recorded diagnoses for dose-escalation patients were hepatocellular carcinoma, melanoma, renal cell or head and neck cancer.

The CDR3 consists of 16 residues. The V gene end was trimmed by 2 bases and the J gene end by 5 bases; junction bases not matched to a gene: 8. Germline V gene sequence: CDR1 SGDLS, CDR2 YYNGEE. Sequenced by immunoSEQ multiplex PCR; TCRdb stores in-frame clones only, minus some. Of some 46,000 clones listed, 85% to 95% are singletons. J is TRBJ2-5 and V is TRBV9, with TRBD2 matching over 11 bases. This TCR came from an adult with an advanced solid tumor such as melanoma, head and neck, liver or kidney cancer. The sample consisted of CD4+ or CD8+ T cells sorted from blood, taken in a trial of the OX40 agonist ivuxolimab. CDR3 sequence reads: CASSVNSGRAGETQYF. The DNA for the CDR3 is TGTGCCAGCAGCGTCAATAGCGGGAGGGCCGGGGAGACCCAGTACTTC.